This paragraph covers one TCR beta chain sequence. In the authors' workflow: Amplification from reference gene primers served as the basis for estimated nucleated cell counts. Profiled with immunoSEQ multiplex PCR; TCRdb holds only in-frame clones, not every one. V, J and clone size were drawn from that table, and D and trimming were deduced from the DNA. The sample lists approximately 210,000 clones, 85% to 95% occurring once. The sample is drawn from a study of blood T cell repertoires in COVID-19. Study background: The United States, Italy and Spain provided the acute and convalescent COVID-19 samples. T cells, B-cell-depleted T cells, or PBMCs provided the cDNA or gDNA that served as material.

V was shortened by 4 bases and J by 8 bases, with 14 bases between the two germline ends. CDR3 length: 13 residues. The germline CDR1 and CDR2 sequences are MNHEY and SMNVEV (reference sequence). The sequencing input was peripheral blood. The chain has TRBV27 and TRBJ1-2; D gene ambiguous. This clonotype originated in a man aged 25 to 40 with COVID-19, enrolled during active disease. The CDR3 DNA follows: TGTGCCAGCAGTTCCTCGGGAGGACCGGGCTACACCTTC. It encodes CASSSSGGPGYTF.